The clone carrying this T cell receptor beta chain has a handful of counts. The data stem from a study of identical twins. Healthy Caucasians were all of the donors. TCRdb passed the 5' RACE reads through MiXCR, listing each CDR3 protein once. The sample records roughly 480,000 distinct CDR3 sequences, roughly a quarter being singletons. J was trimmed by 3 bases and V by 2 bases; bases with no gene match: 5. CDR1 is MGHRA, CDR2 YSYEKL, per germline. CDR3 size: 15 residues. The same specimen was also included in a second study, on T cells expressing NK-cell markers.

This clonotype originated in a woman aged 18-35 years in good health. The specimen was CD4+ T cells sorted from blood. The rearrangement links TRBV4-1 to TRBJ2-7, with 9 bases lining up with TRBD2. CDR3 region: CASSQSTSGYYEQYF. DNA for the CDR3: TGCGCCAGCAGCCAATCGACTAGCGGTTACTACGAGCAGTACTTC.